This entry lists 10 T cell receptor beta chains sequenced from one sample in a study of Ad26.COV2.S vaccination and SARS-CoV-2 variants. Documented treatment: about 20 received Ad26.COV2.S at low or high dose, single or two shots; roughly 5 received placebo; per-sample allocation not given. Sampling took place 63 days after the first vaccine or placebo injection. Sequencing was performed with immunoSEQ multiplex PCR; in TCRdb, only in-frame clones are kept and a portion is missing. The sample has 500,000 or so clones, approximately 90% seen once. Material: peripheral blood, obtained in a trial of Ad26.COV2.S vaccine versus placebo. The receptors come from a person between 18 and 65 years old who received the Ad26.COV2.S COVID-19 vaccine or a placebo.

The chain joins TRBV28 to TRBJ2-3; D gene unclear. The length of the CDR3 is 15 residues. Germline CDR1 reads MDHEN; CDR2 reads SYDVKM. Trimming took off 2 bases at V and 6 bases at J, with 15 bases between the two ends. The CDR3: CASSLGRQRSDTQYF. CDR3 DNA sequence: TGTGCCAGCAGTTTAGGGCGGCAAAGGTCGGATACGCAGTATTTT. The full variable domain, in which reference TRBV28 and TRBJ2-3 provide the parts outside the CDR3, is DVKVTQSSRYLVKRTGEKVFLECVQDMDHENMFWYRQDPGLGLRLIYFSYDVKMKEKGDIPEGYSVSREKKERFSLILESASTNQTSMYLCASSLGRQRSDTQYFGPGTRLTVL.

The chain is built from TRBV6-5 and TRBJ2-7; 16 nucleotides match TRBD2. CDR1 is MNHEY, CDR2 SVGAGI, per germline. This CDR3 has 15 residues. V trimming: 6 bases; J trimming: 5 bases; junction bases outside the gene matches: 4. For the CDR3, the DNA is TGTGCCAGCAGCGCCGGGACTAGCGGGAGGGACGAGCAGTACTTC. Protein sequence: CASSAGTSGRDEQYF.

J is TRBJ1-5 and V is TRBV23-1, with TRBD1 as a possible D gene (6 bases). TRBV23-1 is sorted into the ORF group, with uncertain function. The CDR3 has 14 residues. V was trimmed by 4 bases and J by 4 bases, leaving 11 bases between them. CDR3 in DNA: TGCGCCAGCAGTCTGGGGGCCCCTAATCAGCCCCAGCATTTT. Protein: CASSLGAPNQPQHF.

The chain combines TRBV9 with TRBJ2-7; D may match TRBD1 or TRBD2 (5 bases each). CDR1 and CDR2 (germline): SGDLS, YYNGEE. V lost 3 bases and J lost 0, with 16 bases in between. The CDR3 is 16 residues long. This chain's CDR3 is CASSDSRIGTSYEQYF. DNA of the CDR3: TGTGCCAGCAGCGATAGTAGGATTGGGACCTCCTACGAGCAGTACTTC.

The rearrangement uses TRBV7-2 and TRBJ2-4; 9 bases are shared with TRBD2. There are 15 residues in the CDR3. Germline-derived CDR1 and CDR2 are SGHTA and FQGNSA. V lost 0 bases, J lost 7 bases, and 4 bases stayed unmatched. CDR3 nucleotides: TGTGCCAGCAGCTTAGCCGGGACTAGCATTAACATTCAGTACTTC. Translated: CASSLAGTSINIQYF.

The chain combines TRBV7-9 with TRBJ1-1; 7 bases match TRBD1. With 5 bases clipped from V and 1 base from J, the junction kept 7 bases outside the gene matches. The CDR3 is made up of 15 amino acids. CDR1 and CDR2 from the germline V gene are SEHNR and FQNEAQ (reference sequence). The CDR3 region is CASSPNRGANTEAFF. For the CDR3, the DNA is TGTGCCAGCAGCCCCAACAGGGGCGCGAACACTGAAGCTTTCTTT.

The chain is built from TRBV27 and TRBJ1-3, with D possibly being TRBD1 (6 bases). Deletions cut 1 base from V and 3 bases from J, with 10 bases between. The germline gives CDR1 MNHEY, CDR2 SMNVEV (reference sequence). This CDR3 comprises 15 residues. DNA of the CDR3: TGTGCCAGCAGTTTATTGGCAGGGGTTGGAAACACCATATATTTT. Protein product: CASSLLAGVGNTIYF.

V gene TRBV19 combines with J gene TRBJ1-1; maybe TRBD1 (6 bases). Germline-derived CDR1 and CDR2 are LNHDA and SQIVND (reference sequence). The CDR3 has 13 residues. Between the trimmed V and J ends, which lost 4 bases and 11 bases, there was a span of 17 bases. CDR3 loop: CASSTVYLGAAFF. CDR3 coding DNA: TGTGCCAGTAGTACTGTGTACTTGGGGGCTGCTTTCTTT.

The V and J genes are TRBV6-5 and TRBJ1-2; a weak D match, TRBD1 (6 bases). Trimming pared 8 bases from V and 0 bases from J, leaving 13 bases between. The germline gives CDR1 MNHEY, CDR2 SVGAGI. CDR3 length equals 14 residues. Here the CDR3 DNA reads TGTGCCAGCCGCGGGAGGGGGGCTAACTATGGCTACACCTTC. This encodes CASRGRGANYGYTF.

This clone was seen only once. The chain is built from TRBV9 and TRBJ2-7; TRBD2 agrees at 7 bases. Germline CDR1 SGDLS, CDR2 YYNGEE. The CDR3 is 14 amino acids. After removal of 0 bases from V and 6 bases from J, the junction contained 6 bases not matched to a gene. The CDR3 DNA reads as TGTGCCAGCAGCGTAGGGGGAGGGGCTGGCGAGCAGTACTTC. Its translation: CASSVGGGAGEQYF.